This T cell receptor beta chain derives from a study of T cell responses to AZD1222 COVID-19 vaccine. The CDR3 is made up of 15 amino acids. The germline V gene encodes CDR1 DFQATT and CDR2 SNEGSKA (reference sequence). The trim removed 6 bases at V and 2 bases at J, leaving 11 bases unmatched. Here immunoSEQ multiplex PCR was the method, and the copy in TCRdb shows in-frame clones only, minus some. The sample has about 150,000 clones, around 93% seen once. The sequence was collected from an adult who received the AZD1222 COVID-19 vaccine. The material sequenced was peripheral blood, taken 28 days after the second AZD1222 dose. This chain uses TRBV20-1 with TRBJ2-7, with 9 bases aligning to TRBD2. CDR3 coding DNA: TGCAGTGCCAGTCTCTCCGGGACTAGCACCTACGAGCAGTACTTC. Translated, it gives CSASLSGTSTYEQYF.